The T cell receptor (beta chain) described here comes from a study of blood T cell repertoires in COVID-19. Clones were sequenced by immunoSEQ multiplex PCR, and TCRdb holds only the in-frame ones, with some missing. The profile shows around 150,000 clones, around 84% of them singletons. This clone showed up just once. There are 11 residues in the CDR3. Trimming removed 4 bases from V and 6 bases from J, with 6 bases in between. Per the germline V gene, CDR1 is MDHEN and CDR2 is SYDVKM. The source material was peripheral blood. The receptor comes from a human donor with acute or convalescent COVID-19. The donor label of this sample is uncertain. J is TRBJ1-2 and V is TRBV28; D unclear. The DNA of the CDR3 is TGTGCCAGCAGTTGGACTCATGGCTACACCTTC. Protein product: CASSWTHGYTF.